Sequencing of this TCR beta chain was carried out in a study of blood T cells in healthy people across ages (dated by TCRdb to between 2014 and 2016). Turning to the overall study: In model experiments, roughly one uniquely barcoded TCR beta cDNA molecule per two T cells was captured by template switching. Age-related changes in TCR beta repertoire diversity were measured in the study by deep sequencing normalized with unique cDNA molecular identifiers. Four age groups were formed from the donors: young (average approximately 15 years), middle-aged (just under 40), aged (about 62) and long-lived (around 82). Donors of different ages were randomly distributed across sequencing lanes to avoid experimental bias. For two donors (one aged 18 to 30 and one aged 80 or older), the study analyzed two additional independent replicas of 1 million unique cDNA reads from the same blood draw. Study-wide findings and limitations: The percentage of naive T cells measured by flow cytometry correlated strongly with observed TCR beta diversity. Compared with the aged group, the long-lived group had more naive CD4+ T cells, fewer expanded clones and increased TCR diversity, a pattern suggesting age selection. Estimates of total diversity based on one million sequenced T cells were considered lower bounds and underestimates. Because profiling used bulk unsorted PBMCs, naive and antigen-experienced compartments could not be compared conclusively. As age increased, observed TCR beta diversity per million T cells dropped in a roughly linear way, and a significant reduction was already evident by age about 36. Because the CMV infection status of the donors was unknown, age-related changes in expanded clonotypes may potentially have been confounded.

The CDR3 runs 13 amino acids, cysteine and phenylalanine included. Kept here is only the CDR3 DNA, which spans 39 bases and is read in frame from base 1. The germline V and J ends show losses of 6 bases and 5 bases respectively, and no gene match explains 6 bases of the junction. CDR1 MDHEN and CDR2 SYDVKM are derived from the germline V gene. The library came from 5' RACE. Sequencing was performed on an Illumina HiSeq 2500. A second PCR of roughly 7 to 11 cycles was performed with a sample-barcoded 5' primer and a J-beta primer mix. A template-switch 5' adaptor carrying 12 random nucleotides introduced a unique molecular identifier onto each TCR beta cDNA molecule. Each sample yielded at least 2.5 million CDR3-containing paired-end reads. All of the RNA was converted into first-strand cDNA using the Mint cDNA synthesis kit, with a TRBC-specific oligonucleotide serving as the primer. All cDNA was treated with uracil-DNA glycosylase and then went through a first 18-cycle PCR with the universal primers M1SS and BC2_uni_R. On the authors' methods: Each sample was normalized by randomly selecting 1 million high-quality reads, each carrying a distinct molecular identifier. Reads sharing molecular identifiers were discarded rather than binned into consensus sequences. CDR3 identification, clonotype clustering and error correction used MiTCR with a Q25 quality threshold and the strictest error-elimination algorithm. A nonparametric unseen species model with Euler transformation was used to estimate a lower bound on total TCR beta diversity. Through fastp at Q25 and MiXCR, TCRdb rebuilt clones from the public reads, retaining in-frame beta chains. Rows merge per CDR3 protein into single entries with the most common DNA and genes. The V and J calls and clone size are TCRdb's, not the authors'. The sample table lists around 670,000 distinct CDR3 sequences, about 30% of them with a count of one. Together, the top ten hold 15% to 17% of the sample.

The table lists this clonotype with a few counts. Its antigen target is currently unknown. The sample holds no much larger clone one base away, and base qualities are not on file. Donors were around 37 systemically healthy Caucasian individuals from Russia aged roughly 6 to 100 years. About 10 milliliters of peripheral blood were drawn from each donor into EDTA-treated Vacutainer tubes. PBMCs were isolated by Ficoll-Paque density-gradient centrifugation, with at least 6.5 million obtained per sample. Total RNA was extracted from PBMCs with Trizol reagent, with at least 6 micrograms obtained per sample. The percentages of naive CD45RAhigh/CD27high T cells were determined by flow cytometry on a PBMC aliquot from every donor.

The receptor was derived from an elderly woman in good health. The chain joins TRBV28 to TRBJ1-2; 7 bases in the middle match TRBD1. Sequencing was done on a sample of blood. The CDR3 corresponds to CASSRGARYGYTF. DNA sequence: TGTGCCAGCAGCAGGGGGGCGCGTTATGGCTACACCTTC.